The present T cell receptor (beta chain) was sequenced within a study of blood T cell repertoires in COVID-19. Study-level background: COVID-19 samples collected from the United States, Italy and Spain covered acute and convalescent phases.

Participants' own reports of clinical history determined their cohort assignment. All exposed participants met a person with COVID-19 within 2 weeks before entering the study. V gave up 6 bases and J gave up 4 bases; unmatched junction bases: 9. The germline V gene encodes CDR1 MNHEY and CDR2 SVGAGI. The CDR3 consists of 15 residues. Measured with immunoSEQ multiplex PCR; TCRdb has only the in-frame clones, and not every one. This table holds 200,000 to 250,000 clones, over 80% found once. This TCR was recovered from a woman in her twenties or thirties who had been exposed to COVID-19. The chain employs TRBV6-5 and TRBJ1-5, with 7 bases aligning to TRBD1. Sequencing input: PBMCs or T cells enriched from blood (not recorded which). DNA for the CDR3: TGTGCCAGCAGGCCCTTGGGACAGAAAAATCAGCCCCAGCATTTT. Translation: CASRPLGQKNQPQHF.